This is a list of T cell receptor beta chains from one sample in a study of blood T cell repertoires in COVID-19. The repertoire was sequenced with immunoSEQ multiplex PCR; TCRdb's copy has only in-frame clones and lacks some. The profile covers under 200,000 clones, with approximately 90% appearing a single time and approximately 10% taken by the ten largest. The sequenced sample was peripheral blood. The receptors come from a woman in her seventies with COVID-19, enrolled during active disease. The CDR3 runs from the conserved cysteine through the conserved F or W. Fields, in order: clone size, V gene, J gene, D gene, CDR3 protein, CDR3 DNA. The D gene is left open where the match is weak. Expanded clones are given a class, and other clones once, few, many or no size at all.

clone_size: -
v_call: TRBV7-2
j_call: TRBJ2-2
d_call: -
cdr3_aa: CASSPTGTNTGELFF
cdr3_nt: TGTGCCAGCAGCCCTACCGGGACTAACACCGGGGAGCTGTTTTTT

clone_size: -
v_call: TRBV5-1
j_call: TRBJ2-3
d_call: -
cdr3_aa: CASSLGGPGTDTQYF
cdr3_nt: TGCGCCAGCAGCTTGGGTGGGCCCGGCACAGATACGCAGTATTTT

clone_size: few
v_call: TRBV28
j_call: TRBJ1-1
d_call: TRBD1
cdr3_aa: CASSFSLWTGGDTEAFF
cdr3_nt: TGTGCCAGCAGTTTCTCCCTTTGGACAGGGGGGGACACTGAAGCTTTCTTT

clone_size: -
v_call: TRBV28
j_call: TRBJ2-7
d_call: TRBD2
cdr3_aa: CASSSPGTSGLGEQYF
cdr3_nt: TGTGCCAGCAGTTCGCCCGGGACTAGCGGATTGGGAGAGCAGTACTTC

clone_size: -
v_call: TRBV5-1
j_call: TRBJ1-3
d_call: -
cdr3_aa: CASSLAGETGNTIYF
cdr3_nt: TGCGCCAGCAGCTTGGCAGGGGAAACTGGAAACACCATATATTTT

clone_size: once
v_call: TRBV5-1
j_call: TRBJ1-2
d_call: TRBD1
cdr3_aa: CASSRTGEESYGYTF
cdr3_nt: TGCGCCAGCAGCAGGACAGGGGAGGAGTCTTATGGCTACACCTTC

clone_size: -
v_call: TRBV7-3
j_call: TRBJ2-1
d_call: TRBD2
cdr3_aa: CASSLTSGGTSSYNEQFF
cdr3_nt: TGTGCCAGCAGCTTAACTAGCGGGGGGACTAGCTCCTACAATGAGCAGTTCTTC

clone_size: once
v_call: TRBV3-1/TRBV3-2
j_call: TRBJ1-1
d_call: -
cdr3_aa: CASSQESRRGNTEAFF
cdr3_nt: TGTGCCAGCAGCCAAGAGTCGCGGAGGGGGAACACTGAAGCTTTCTTT

clone_size: -
v_call: TRBV7-2
j_call: TRBJ1-6
d_call: TRBD1
cdr3_aa: CASTLDRGNSPLHF
cdr3_nt: TGTGCCAGCACCTTGGACAGGGGCAATTCACCCCTCCACTTT

clone_size: -
v_call: TRBV6-5
j_call: TRBJ1-6
d_call: -
cdr3_aa: CASSYSRGSPLHF
cdr3_nt: TGTGCCAGCAGTTACTCCCGGGGATCACCCCTCCACTTT

clone_size: -
v_call: TRBV11-2
j_call: TRBJ2-3
d_call: TRBD2
cdr3_aa: CASSPGLAGGPRTDTQYF
cdr3_nt: TGTGCCAGCAGCCCCGGACTAGCGGGGGGGCCTAGGACAGATACGCAGTATTTT

clone_size: -
v_call: TRBV7-9
j_call: TRBJ2-7
d_call: TRBD1
cdr3_aa: CASSFTGGSDEQYF
cdr3_nt: TGTGCCAGCAGCTTTACAGGGGGCTCCGACGAGCAGTACTTC

clone_size: -
v_call: TRBV6-4
j_call: TRBJ2-1
d_call: TRBD1
cdr3_aa: CASSPRAGQGSSYNEQFF
cdr3_nt: TGTGCCAGCAGTCCTAGGGCCGGACAGGGGAGCTCCTACAATGAGCAGTTCTTC

clone_size: -
v_call: TRBV28
j_call: TRBJ1-2
d_call: -
cdr3_aa: CASTPSGSRLAFYTF
cdr3_nt: TGTGCCAGCACCCCGTCGGGGTCGAGGCTGGCCTTCTACACCTTC

clone_size: -
v_call: TRBV27
j_call: TRBJ1-5
d_call: -
cdr3_aa: CASSLTDKYNQPQHF
cdr3_nt: TGTGCCAGCAGTTTAACAGACAAATACAATCAGCCCCAGCATTTT

clone_size: once
v_call: TRBV9
j_call: TRBJ1-4
d_call: -
cdr3_aa: CASSVGAAATNEKLFF
cdr3_nt: TGTGCCAGCAGCGTAGGGGCAGCCGCAACTAATGAAAAACTGTTTTTT

clone_size: -
v_call: TRBV5-4
j_call: TRBJ1-6
d_call: TRBD1
cdr3_aa: CASSLDRDRGYFSLHF
cdr3_nt: TGTGCCAGCAGCTTGGACCGGGACAGGGGGTACTTCTCCCTCCACTTT

clone_size: -
v_call: TRBV7-3
j_call: TRBJ2-2
d_call: -
cdr3_aa: CASSLRSQANTGELFF
cdr3_nt: TGTGCCAGCAGCTTAAGAAGCCAGGCGAACACCGGGGAGCTGTTTTTT

clone_size: few
v_call: TRBV2
j_call: TRBJ1-4
d_call: -
cdr3_aa: CASSAAGTNEKLFF
cdr3_nt: TGTGCCAGCAGTGCGGCAGGAACTAATGAAAAACTGTTTTTT

clone_size: -
v_call: TRBV6-2/TRBV6-3
j_call: TRBJ2-5
d_call: TRBD2
cdr3_aa: CASSRLAVQETQYF
cdr3_nt: TGTGCCAGCAGTCGACTAGCGGTTCAGGAGACCCAGTACTTC

clone_size: -
v_call: TRBV18
j_call: TRBJ1-4
d_call: TRBD1
cdr3_aa: CASSTIPGQDNEKLFF
cdr3_nt: TGTGCCAGCTCCACGATCCCGGGACAGGATAATGAAAAACTGTTTTTT

clone_size: -
v_call: TRBV5-1
j_call: TRBJ2-7
d_call: TRBD1
cdr3_aa: CASSLRTGATYEQYF
cdr3_nt: TGCGCCAGCAGCTTGCGGACAGGGGCCACCTACGAGCAGTACTTC

clone_size: -
v_call: TRBV28
j_call: TRBJ2-4
d_call: -
cdr3_aa: CASRTTELAKNIQYF
cdr3_nt: TGTGCCAGCAGGACGACAGAGCTAGCCAAAAACATTCAGTACTTC

clone_size: -
v_call: TRBV18
j_call: TRBJ2-2
d_call: -
cdr3_aa: CASSYGTGELFF
cdr3_nt: TGTGCCAGCTCTTACGGGACCGGGGAGCTGTTTTTT

clone_size: few
v_call: TRBV30
j_call: TRBJ1-5
d_call: -
cdr3_aa: CAWEDAGGLGNQPQHF
cdr3_nt: TGTGCCTGGGAGGACGCGGGGGGGTTGGGCAATCAGCCCCAGCATTTT

clone_size: -
v_call: TRBV5-4
j_call: TRBJ2-7
d_call: TRBD1
cdr3_aa: CASSQQGSYEQYF
cdr3_nt: TGTGCCAGCAGCCAACAGGGGTCCTACGAGCAGTACTTC

clone_size: -
v_call: TRBV2
j_call: TRBJ1-5
d_call: -
cdr3_aa: CASSEGGRSQPQHF
cdr3_nt: TGTGCCAGCAGTGAGGGAGGGCGAAGTCAGCCCCAGCATTTT

clone_size: -
v_call: TRBV4-1
j_call: TRBJ1-6
d_call: -
cdr3_aa: CASSQDTSRTLHF
cdr3_nt: TGCGCCAGCAGCCAAGACACCTCGAGAACCCTCCACTTT

clone_size: -
v_call: TRBV11-2
j_call: TRBJ1-1
d_call: -
cdr3_aa: CASSSGILAFF
cdr3_nt: TGTGCCAGCAGCTCCGGTATTCTCGCTTTCTTT

clone_size: -
v_call: TRBV2
j_call: TRBJ1-2
d_call: -
cdr3_aa: CASSRGTQFYGYTF
cdr3_nt: TGTGCCAGCAGTAGGGGGACACAATTCTATGGCTACACCTTC

clone_size: -
v_call: TRBV6-6
j_call: TRBJ1-6
d_call: -
cdr3_aa: CASSYTGNNSPLHF
cdr3_nt: TGTGCCAGCAGTTACACAGGGAATAATTCACCCCTCCACTTT

clone_size: -
v_call: TRBV9
j_call: TRBJ1-6
d_call: TRBD1
cdr3_aa: CASSGYRGSSPLHF
cdr3_nt: TGTGCCAGCAGCGGTTACAGGGGTAGTTCACCCCTCCACTTT

clone_size: -
v_call: TRBV19
j_call: TRBJ2-5
d_call: -
cdr3_aa: CASRQSPQETQYF
cdr3_nt: TGTGCCAGTCGACAGTCCCCCCAAGAGACCCAGTACTTC

clone_size: -
v_call: TRBV19
j_call: TRBJ2-3
d_call: -
cdr3_aa: CASSIRTLEGDTQYF
cdr3_nt: TGTGCCAGTAGTATACGGACACTGGAGGGGGATACGCAGTATTTT

clone_size: -
v_call: TRBV20-1
j_call: TRBJ1-5
d_call: -
cdr3_aa: CSASGGVNNQPQHF
cdr3_nt: TGCAGTGCTAGTGGCGGGGTCAATAATCAGCCCCAGCATTTT

clone_size: -
v_call: TRBV2
j_call: TRBJ1-6
d_call: -
cdr3_aa: CASSREGGNSPLHF
cdr3_nt: TGTGCCAGCTCCCGGGAGGGGGGTAATTCACCCCTCCACTTT

clone_size: -
v_call: TRBV3-1/TRBV3-2
j_call: TRBJ2-7
d_call: TRBD2
cdr3_aa: CASRRTSGVHEQYF
cdr3_nt: TGTGCCAGCAGAAGGACTAGCGGGGTACACGAGCAGTACTTC

clone_size: -
v_call: TRBV28
j_call: TRBJ2-7
d_call: TRBD2
cdr3_aa: CASSLGWGGPSYEQYF
cdr3_nt: TGTGCCAGCAGTCTGGGGTGGGGAGGGCCCTCCTACGAGCAGTACTTC

clone_size: -
v_call: TRBV3-1/TRBV3-2
j_call: TRBJ1-1
d_call: -
cdr3_aa: CASSQDLGHHLGAFF
cdr3_nt: TGTGCCAGCAGCCAAGATTTGGGACACCACCTAGGAGCTTTCTTT

clone_size: -
v_call: TRBV28
j_call: TRBJ1-1
d_call: -
cdr3_aa: CASSPGVGTEAFF
cdr3_nt: TGTGCCAGCAGTCCAGGGGTTGGCACTGAAGCTTTCTTT

clone_size: -
v_call: TRBV18
j_call: TRBJ1-2
d_call: TRBD1
cdr3_aa: CASSPPETGGADGYTF
cdr3_nt: TGTGCCAGCTCACCACCGGAGACAGGGGGCGCGGATGGCTACACCTTC

clone_size: few
v_call: TRBV7-9
j_call: TRBJ1-2
d_call: TRBD1
cdr3_aa: CASRVTGTGAGGYTF
cdr3_nt: TGTGCCAGCAGAGTCACCGGGACAGGGGCCGGTGGCTACACCTTC

clone_size: -
v_call: TRBV28
j_call: TRBJ1-5
d_call: TRBD1
cdr3_aa: CASSLSGGWGNQPQHF
cdr3_nt: TGTGCCAGCAGTTTATCAGGGGGATGGGGCAATCAGCCCCAGCATTTT

clone_size: -
v_call: TRBV28
j_call: TRBJ1-4
d_call: -
cdr3_aa: CASSPQGQGNEKLFF
cdr3_nt: TGTGCCAGCAGTCCCCAGGGCCAGGGGAATGAAAAACTGTTTTTT

clone_size: -
v_call: TRBV19
j_call: TRBJ1-5
d_call: -
cdr3_aa: CASSILAGRSNQPQHF
cdr3_nt: TGTGCCAGTAGTATCCTCGCAGGAAGGAGCAATCAGCCCCAGCATTTT

clone_size: -
v_call: TRBV6-6
j_call: TRBJ1-5
d_call: TRBD1
cdr3_aa: CASSYSIDRGQPQHF
cdr3_nt: TGTGCCAGCAGTTACTCGATAGACAGGGGCCAGCCCCAGCATTTT

clone_size: -
v_call: TRBV24-1
j_call: TRBJ2-7
d_call: TRBD1
cdr3_aa: CATSGLGRSGGNEQYF
cdr3_nt: TGTGCCACCAGTGGTCTGGGCAGATCAGGGGGAAACGAGCAGTACTTC

clone_size: -
v_call: TRBV28
j_call: TRBJ1-2
d_call: TRBD1
cdr3_aa: CASSSRDRAIYGYTF
cdr3_nt: TGTGCCAGCAGTTCCCGGGACAGGGCTATCTATGGCTACACCTTC

clone_size: -
v_call: TRBV30
j_call: TRBJ1-2
d_call: -
cdr3_aa: CAWSGRGHGYTF
cdr3_nt: TGTGCCTGGAGTGGCAGGGGCCATGGCTACACCTTC

clone_size: -
v_call: TRBV6-6
j_call: TRBJ2-3
d_call: -
cdr3_aa: CASRNRDSTDTQYF
cdr3_nt: TGTGCCAGCAGAAACAGGGATAGCACAGATACGCAGTATTTT

clone_size: -
v_call: TRBV5-1
j_call: TRBJ1-2
d_call: TRBD1
cdr3_aa: CASSLNAGGMNYGYTF
cdr3_nt: TGCGCCAGCAGCTTGAATGCAGGGGGCATGAACTATGGCTACACCTTC

clone_size: -
v_call: TRBV3-1/TRBV3-2
j_call: TRBJ2-1
d_call: TRBD2
cdr3_aa: CASSQGTGLAGYNEQFF
cdr3_nt: TGTGCCAGCAGCCAAGGTACGGGACTAGCGGGCTACAATGAGCAGTTCTTC

clone_size: -
v_call: TRBV7-8
j_call: TRBJ1-3
d_call: TRBD1
cdr3_aa: CASSSDRGPGNTIYF
cdr3_nt: TGTGCCAGCAGCTCGGACAGGGGGCCGGGAAACACCATATATTTT

clone_size: -
v_call: TRBV28
j_call: TRBJ1-2
d_call: TRBD1
cdr3_aa: CASSLWDRAGGYTF
cdr3_nt: TGTGCCAGCAGTTTATGGGACAGGGCGGGTGGCTACACCTTC

clone_size: -
v_call: TRBV15
j_call: TRBJ2-3
d_call: -
cdr3_aa: CATSRDSPSLSGTQYF
cdr3_nt: TGTGCCACCAGCAGAGATAGTCCATCGTTGAGTGGTACGCAGTATTTT

clone_size: -
v_call: TRBV28
j_call: TRBJ1-3
d_call: -
cdr3_aa: CASSPMRPHTIYF
cdr3_nt: TGTGCCAGCAGCCCGATGAGGCCCCACACCATATATTTT

clone_size: -
v_call: TRBV11-2
j_call: TRBJ1-3
d_call: -
cdr3_aa: CASSPDRINTIYF
cdr3_nt: TGTGCCAGCAGCCCAGACAGAATAAACACCATATATTTT